This TCR beta chain was captured by sequencing in a study of spatial heterogeneity in lung cancer (dated by TCRdb to between 2018 and 2021). As for the study more broadly: Beta-chain transcripts were consistently detected in greater numbers than alpha-chain transcripts, which likely reflects a higher abundance of beta-chain transcripts. In the raw uncorrected reads, each unique combination of TCR and UMI appeared on average more than ten times. The study quantitatively compared TCR alpha and beta repertoires across multiple tumor regions, matched nontumor lung and blood in non-small cell lung cancer. The study linked features of the TCR repertoire to counts of nonsynonymous mutations, which were determined by whole-exome sequencing of tumor tissue. Both alpha and beta chains were TCR-sequenced in samples taken at surgery, namely 220 tumor regions, roughly 64 matched nontumor lung samples and a few dozen PBMC samples.

Receptors were amplified or captured by 5' RACE. The instrument given in TCRdb is NextSeq 500. In the TCR library protocol, a unique molecular identifier was attached to each TCR cDNA molecule so that PCR and sequencing errors could be corrected. Processing in the source paper ran as follows. TCR identification, UMI-based error correction and CDR3 extraction were all carried out with Decombinator tools. Expanded TCRs were defined as those above a frequency of 2 per 1,000, corresponding to the top 1% of the tumor frequency distribution. Each repertoire was subsampled 100 times to 5,000 TCRs, after which Renyi diversity was computed with the R vegan package. CDR3 similarity networks were built from amino acid triplet string-kernel similarity, with CDR3s being connected when pairwise similarity was above 0.82. TCRdb reprocessing: public reads trimmed at Q25 with fastp, clones called with MiXCR, in-frame beta chains kept. Rows matching on CDR3 protein sequence are summarized as one entry with the most common DNA and genes. These V and J calls derive from TCRdb rather than the authors' analysis. Present in this sample are some 50,000 distinct CDR3 sequences, about 7.4% of which were seen just once. About 12% of the sample goes to the ten largest clones.

Only a few counts were recorded for this clonotype. The clone's antigen remains unknown. Base qualities are not at hand, and no much larger clone is one base apart. Inclusive of the bounding cysteine and phenylalanine, the CDR3 is 16 residues long. Only the CDR3 portion is preserved as DNA: 48 bases, with reading frame beginning at the first base. Ends trimmed: V by 3 bases, J by 4 bases; bases unmatched to a gene: 10. The germline V gene encodes CDR1 SGHAT and CDR2 FQNNGV. The sample's time point label, in plain terms: sample taken at primary tumor resection. TCR sequencing used whole RNA extracted from tumor and nontumor lung tissue, or from cryopreserved PBMC samples, without cell sorting. Samples were obtained from approximately 70 patients with early-stage, untreated non-small cell lung cancer from the lung TRACERx cohort. Only patients with enough RNA available from two or more tumor regions were chosen for TCR sequencing.

Points the paper makes about the study in general: Confirming at a functional level the hypothesis that regional TCRs recognize regional mutations was considered to require additional single-cell paired TCR alpha and beta sequencing. Ubiquitous expanded tumor TCRs were found in blood more often at tumor resection than at routine follow-up.

The TCR originated in a female donor with early-stage non-small cell lung cancer. The sequence links TRBV11-2 to TRBJ2-5; 8 middle bases align to TRBD2. The input for sequencing was PBMCs, taken at surgery. The CDR3 reads as follows: CASSFRGGPLGETQYF. The DNA sequence reads TGTGCCAGCAGCTTCCGGGGGGGGCCGCTGGGAGAGACCCAGTACTTC.